This section outlines one T cell receptor (beta chain) sequence together with its context. The data stem from a study of control samples from healthy donors and cancer patients. Trimming cost V 1 base and J 1 base, with 9 bases left between them. This CDR3 is built from 15 residues. CDR1 is MNHEY, CDR2 SVGAGI, per germline. Assay used: immunoSEQ multiplex PCR; TCRdb lists only in-frame clones, some missing. Of 70,000 to 85,000 clones in the sample, 70% to 85% were seen once. Sequencing used PBMCs. The sequence derives from a man aged 55 to 69 with head and neck cancer. This chain links TRBV6-5 with TRBJ2-3, with unresolved D. As DNA, the CDR3 is TGTGCCAGCAGTTACTATGGCGGCCGCACAGATACGCAGTATTTT. This encodes CASSYYGGRTDTQYF.